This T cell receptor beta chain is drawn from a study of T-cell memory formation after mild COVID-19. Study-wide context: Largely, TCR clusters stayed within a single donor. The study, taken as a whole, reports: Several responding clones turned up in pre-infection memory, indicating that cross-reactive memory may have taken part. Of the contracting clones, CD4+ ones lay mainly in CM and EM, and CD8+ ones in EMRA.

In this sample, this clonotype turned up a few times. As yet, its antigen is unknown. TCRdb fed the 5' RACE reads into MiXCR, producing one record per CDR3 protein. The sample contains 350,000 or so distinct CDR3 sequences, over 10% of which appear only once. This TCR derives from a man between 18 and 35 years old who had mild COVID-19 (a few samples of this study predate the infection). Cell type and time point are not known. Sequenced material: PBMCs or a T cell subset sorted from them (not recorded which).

CDR3 in DNA: TGTGCCAGCAGGCCCGGGACTAGCAGCCTCAATGAGCAGTTCTTC. It is translated as CASRPGTSSLNEQFF. V gene TRBV12-3 or TRBV12-4 combines with J gene TRBJ2-1; 9 bases are a match to TRBD2. The CDR3 loop spans 15 amino acids. J was trimmed by 6 bases and V by 6 bases; bases with no gene match: 9.